This T cell receptor beta chain emerged from a study of blood T cell repertoires in COVID-19. For the study at large: Samples representing acute and convalescent COVID-19 were sourced from the United States, Italy and Spain.

The authors' processing: Nucleated cell counts were estimated from reference gene primer amplification. This table comes from immunoSEQ multiplex PCR, and its TCRdb copy is limited to in-frame clones, with some not included. For V, J and clone size, that table is used; D and trimming come from the DNA. The sample carries 35,000 to 50,000 clones, 69% recorded once. On this clone itself: Other nucleotide sequences in the sample specify the same CDR3.

CDR3 length: 11 residues. With 2 bases removed from V and 7 bases from J, the gap between germline ends came to 6 bases. The germline V gene has CDR1 SGHKS and CDR2 YYEKEE (reference sequence). This receptor was taken from a man older than 75 with acute or convalescent COVID-19. What was sequenced was peripheral blood. The rearrangement joins TRBV5-5 to TRBJ1-1; D not certain. The CDR3 loop reads CASSFQVEAFF. CDR3 nucleotides: TGTGCCAGCAGCTTCCAGGTTGAAGCTTTCTTT.